This record concerns one T cell receptor beta chain sequence. As handled by the study authors: Estimates of nucleated cell counts were drawn from the amplification of reference gene primers. The table came from immunoSEQ multiplex PCR; TCRdb's copy has only in-frame clones and leaves some out. The DNA gave D and trimming, while V, J and clone size come from that table. The sample lists approximately 170,000 clones, around four fifths occurring once. These data belong to a study of blood T cell repertoires in COVID-19. The germline V gene encodes CDR1 SQVTM and CDR2 ANQGSEA. The V end was cut by 3 bases, the J end by 4 bases, with 12 bases between. The CDR3 length is 13 residues.

The receptor was isolated from a human donor in a cohort sampled during active COVID-19. The gene calls are TRBV29-1 and TRBJ1-1; a possible D gene is TRBD1 (5 bases). Sequenced input: peripheral blood. This CDR3 is CSVERGGSTEAFF. The DNA of the CDR3 is TGCAGCGTTGAGAGGGGAGGAAGCACTGAAGCTTTCTTT.